These 23 T cell receptor beta chains share one sample of origin, sequenced in a study of T cells in Graves' hyperthyroidism and ophthalmopathy. Amplification of TCR beta CDR3 regions was performed using RNA transcripts as template. Carried out on the TCR CDR3, a first-round RT-PCR used the HTBI primer set. TCRdb re-called the multiplex PCR reads with MiXCR, one entry per CDR3 protein. The data show 300,000 to 350,000 distinct CDR3 sequences, approximately 15% seen once. Sequencing was done on a sample of blood. These TCRs come from a woman aged 30 to 39 with Graves' hyperthyroidism.

The rearrangement joins TRBV11-1 to TRBJ1-2; 9 bases match TRBD1. The V and J ends lost 6 bases and 8 bases, in that order; junction bases with no gene match: 7. In germline, CDR1 is SGHAT, CDR2 FQDESV (reference sequence). CDR3 length: 13 residues. The CDR3 sequence: CASRPGTGTGYTF. CDR3 DNA: TGTGCCAGCAGGCCCGGGACAGGGACGGGCTACACCTTC.

This clonotype has just a few counts. This chain uses TRBV29-1 with TRBJ2-1; D is unclear. The ends were cut back, 6 bases at V and 8 bases at J, with 2 bases in the middle. The length of the CDR3 is 8 residues. Germline V gene sequence: CDR1 SQVTM, CDR2 ANQGSEA. Written as DNA, the CDR3 is TGCAGCGTAGATGAGCAGTTCTTC. It encodes CSVDEQFF.

This clonotype was seen many times. V is TRBV20-1 and J is TRBJ1-2, with D hard to call. With 1 base removed from V and 4 bases from J, the gap between germline ends came to 13 bases. Germline assignment: CDR1 DFQATT and CDR2 SNEGSKA (reference sequence). The CDR3 consists of 14 residues. Written as DNA, the CDR3 is TGCAGTGCTAGAGCCCCTATCCGGGCCTATGGCTACACCTTC. Its translation is CSARAPIRAYGYTF.

This clonotype was seen repeatedly, ten times or more. The J gene is TRBJ1-6, the V gene TRBV11-2; D remains unclear. Germline V gene lookup returns CDR1 SGHAT and CDR2 FQNNGV. V shed 0 bases and J shed 10 bases, with 10 bases lying between them. The CDR3 is 14 amino acids. The CDR3 is CASSLDIRRSPLHF. The CDR3 nucleotides read TGTGCCAGCAGCTTAGATATCCGGCGGTCACCCCTCCACTTT.

Many counts were recorded for this clonotype. The J gene is TRBJ2-7, the V gene TRBV10-3, with 9 bases that match TRBD2. CDR3 length: 17 residues. The germline V gene has CDR1 ENHRY and CDR2 SYGVKD. Unmatched junction bases numbered 8, after V lost 2 bases and J lost 0 bases. For the CDR3, the DNA is TGTGCCATCAGTGAGGTCCCTAGCGGGAAACTCTCCTACGAGCAGTACTTC. Translating it yields CAISEVPSGKLSYEQYF.

V gene TRBV19 combines with J gene TRBJ1-1; TRBD1 might be the D (5 bases). V was cut by 4 bases and J by 4 bases, with 16 bases left in between. The CDR3 loop spans 15 amino acids. Germline CDR1 is LNHDA and CDR2 is SQIVND (reference sequence). The CDR3 DNA sequence: TGTGCCAGTAGTACAATGGGACTTGGGGGCACTGAAGCTTTCTTT. As protein: CASSTMGLGGTEAFF.

Ten or more counts support this clonotype. This chain joins TRBV24-1 and TRBJ2-1; D is possibly TRBD1 (6 bases). Germline CDR1 is KGHDR and CDR2 is SFDVKD. V was shortened by 4 bases and J by 0 bases, with 15 bases between the two germline ends. This CDR3 has 17 residues. DNA of the CDR3: TGTGCCACCAGTGAGGGTGCAGGGGTTAACTCCTACAATGAGCAGTTCTTC. Translated, it gives CATSEGAGVNSYNEQFF.

V and J are TRBV29-1 and TRBJ2-5, with a possible D match to TRBD1 (5 bases). The V and J ends lost 5 bases and 0 bases respectively, with 13 bases between them. Germline V gene data show CDR1 as SQVTM and CDR2 as ANQGSEA. The CDR3 consists of 14 residues. The DNA for the CDR3 is TGCAGCGTTAAAGGACGGACATACCAAGAGACCCAGTACTTC. It yields the protein CSVKGRTYQETQYF.

This clonotype appeared many times. This chain links TRBV12-3 or TRBV12-4 with TRBJ2-3; D is perhaps TRBD2 (6 bases). Trimming removed 5 bases from V and 1 base from J, with 10 bases in between. This CDR3 has 14 residues. The CDR3 sequence: CASSPRLGTDTQYF. CDR3 nucleotides: TGTGCCAGCAGTCCCAGACTAGGCACAGATACGCAGTATTTT.

Ten or more counts support this clonotype. The V call is TRBV2, the J call TRBJ2-1, with TRBD2 as a possible D gene (5 bases). V was cut by 7 bases and J by 1 base, with 14 bases left in between. Germline lookup yields CDR1 SNHLY and CDR2 FYNNEI. CDR3 length equals 15 residues. The CDR3 protein is CASTPGAASYNEQFF. For the CDR3, the DNA is TGTGCCAGCACCCCAGGAGCGGCGTCCTACAATGAGCAGTTCTTC.

Turning to this clonotype: With a much larger clone just one base away, this may be a read error. This chain's CDR3 is CASSLTSASLSTDTRYF. The DNA for the CDR3 is TGTGCCAGCAGTCTAACTAGCGCCAGCCTGAGCACAGATACGCGGTATTTT. This chain connects TRBV27 to TRBJ2-3; 7 nucleotides align to TRBD2. The CDR3 is made up of 17 amino acids. Germline values: CDR1 MNHEY, CDR2 SMNVEV (reference sequence).

A few counts support this clonotype. The CDR3 nucleotides are TGTGCCAGCAGCGACCGACAGGGTGATGCCGGGGAGCTGTTTTTT. Amino acids: CASSDRQGDAGELFF. The chain joins TRBV9 to TRBJ2-2; 7 bases align to TRBD1. Germline CDR1 SGDLS, CDR2 YYNGEE. The J segment lost 6 bases and the V segment lost 3 bases, leaving 8 bases of the junction unmatched. The CDR3 has 15 residues.

This clonotype has a count of ten or more. The genes are TRBV11-2 and TRBJ1-4; weak D call: TRBD1 (6 bases). Germline V gene sequence: CDR1 SGHAT, CDR2 FQNNGV. CDR3 length: 14 amino acids. V lost 3 bases and J 9 bases, leaving 14 bases between the germline ends. Here the CDR3 DNA reads TGTGCCAGCAGCTTTGAAGGGGGTCGGAAAAAACTGTTTTTT. Its translation: CASSFEGGRKKLFF.

There are many counts of this clonotype. A read error may produce the germline difference seen at one junction end. This rearrangement joins TRBV28 to TRBJ2-1, with 8 nucleotides matching TRBD2. Germline values: CDR1 MDHEN, CDR2 SYDVKM. This CDR3 is 14 amino acids long. The chain's CDR3 is CASSTSGSYNGQFF. The CDR3 DNA reads TGTGCCAGCAGCACTAGCGGATCCTACAATGGGCAGTTCTTC.

Ten or more counts support this clonotype. This chain connects TRBV2 to TRBJ2-1; maybe TRBD1 (6 bases). CDR1 is SNHLY and CDR2 is FYNNEI in the germline V gene. The ends were cut back, 7 bases at V and 3 bases at J, with 19 bases in the middle. CDR3 size: 16 residues. CDR3 loop: CASKQQGPGLYNEQFF. The CDR3 coding sequence is TGTGCCAGCAAGCAACAGGGCCCAGGGCTCTACAATGAGCAGTTCTTC.

The chain couples TRBV4-3 to TRBJ1-1; D gene uncertain. CDR3 length: 15 residues. V lost 0 bases and J lost 1, with 9 bases in between. The germline gives CDR1 LGHNA, CDR2 YSLEER. This chain's CDR3 is CASSQEERGNTEAFF. Written as DNA, the CDR3 is TGCGCCAGCAGCCAAGAAGAACGAGGGAACACTGAAGCTTTCTTT.

This clonotype appeared many times. The chain joins TRBV6-1 to TRBJ2-7; the match to TRBD1 covers 9 bases. CDR3 length equals 14 residues. The J segment lost 3 bases and the V segment lost 5 bases, leaving 5 bases of the junction unmatched. Germline-derived CDR1 and CDR2 are MNHNS and SASEGT. This CDR3 reads CASSSLTGGYEQYF. CDR3 coding DNA: TGTGCCAGCAGTTCCCTGACAGGGGGCTACGAGCAGTACTTC.

The chain links TRBV7-8 to TRBJ1-3; D is unresolved. Germline assignment: CDR1 SGHVS and CDR2 FQNEAQ. V gave up 5 bases and J gave up 1 base, with 15 bases separating them. CDR3 size: 16 residues. The CDR3, as DNA: TGTGCCAGCAGCCAGAGGGCAGGATTGTCTGGAAACACCATATATTTT. It specifies CASSQRAGLSGNTIYF.

The chain uses TRBV20-1 and TRBJ2-1, with 7 bases lining up with TRBD2. From germline, CDR1 is DFQATT and CDR2 SNEGSKA (reference sequence). There are 16 residues in the CDR3. V shed 0 bases, J shed 5 bases, and the junction held 10 bases outside the gene matches. In DNA, the CDR3 is TGCAGTGCTAGAGATCAGCTGCTAGCGGTCAACAATGAGCAGTTCTTC. Amino acids: CSARDQLLAVNNEQFF.

In regard to this clonotype: Compared with germline, one end of the junction differs, possibly owing to a read error. The chain employs TRBV28 and TRBJ2-6; D is perhaps TRBD1 (5 bases). The germline V gene encodes CDR1 MDHEN and CDR2 SYDVKM. The CDR3 totals 17 residues. This chain's CDR3 is CASSLSWPNSGADVLTF. The CDR3 DNA follows: TGTGCCAGCAGCCTTTCTTGGCCCAACTCTGGGGCCGACGTCCTGACTTTC.

This clonotype was seen a few times. The chain links TRBV28 to TRBJ1-2; D is uncertain. Germline V CDR1 and CDR2: MDHEN, SYDVKM. The CDR3 is 12 amino acids. Trimming cost V 8 bases and J 1 base, with 8 bases left between them. In DNA, the CDR3 is TGTGCCAGCCGGCCGCATAACTATGGCTACACCTTC. Amino acids: CASRPHNYGYTF.

This clonotype has ten or more counts. The genes are TRBV28 and TRBJ2-3; 7 nucleotides match TRBD2. The J segment lost 2 bases and the V segment lost 5 bases, leaving 10 bases of the junction unmatched. This CDR3 region has 16 residues. Germline V CDR1 and CDR2: MDHEN, SYDVKM. The CDR3 bases are TGTGCCAGCAGTACCTCTTGGCGGGAGATCACAGATACGCAGTATTTT. Translating gives CASSTSWREITDTQYF.

The chain is built from TRBV10-2 and TRBJ2-4; no firm D call. The CDR3 has 14 amino acids. V lost 2 bases to trimming and J lost 4 bases, with 9 bases between them. Looked up from germline, CDR1 is WSHSY and CDR2 is SAAADI. The CDR3: CASSEPHRKNIQYF. CDR3 bases: TGCGCCAGCAGTGAGCCGCACCGGAAAAACATTCAGTACTTC.